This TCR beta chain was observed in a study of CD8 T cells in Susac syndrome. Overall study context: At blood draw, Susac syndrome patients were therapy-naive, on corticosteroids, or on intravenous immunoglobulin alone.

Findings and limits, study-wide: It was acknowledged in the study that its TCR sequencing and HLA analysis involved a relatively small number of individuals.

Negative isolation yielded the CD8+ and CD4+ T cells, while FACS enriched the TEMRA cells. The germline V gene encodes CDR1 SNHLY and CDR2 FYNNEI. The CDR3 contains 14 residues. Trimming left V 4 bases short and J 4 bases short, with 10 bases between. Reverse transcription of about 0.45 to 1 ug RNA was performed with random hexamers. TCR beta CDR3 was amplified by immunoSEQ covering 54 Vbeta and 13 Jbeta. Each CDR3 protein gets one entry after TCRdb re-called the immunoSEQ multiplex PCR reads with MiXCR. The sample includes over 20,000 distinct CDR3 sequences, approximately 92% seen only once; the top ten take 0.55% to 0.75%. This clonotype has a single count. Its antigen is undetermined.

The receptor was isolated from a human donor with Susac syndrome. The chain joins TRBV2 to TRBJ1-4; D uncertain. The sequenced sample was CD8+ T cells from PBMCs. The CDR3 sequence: CASSVWRDNEKLFF. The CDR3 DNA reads TGTGCCAGCAGTGTCTGGAGGGATAATGAAAAACTGTTTTTT.